Presented here are 29 T cell receptor beta chains from one specimen sequenced in a study of early T cells in non-severe SARS-CoV-2 infection. TCRdb independently ran MiXCR on the 5' RACE reads; one entry per CDR3 protein. Found here are about 69,000 distinct CDR3 sequences, approximately 4.6% of them singletons; the top ten hold roughly 3.9%. The source material was whole blood, sampled at baseline. These receptors originate from an adult who was a healthcare worker with PCR-confirmed SARS-CoV-2 infection or an uninfected control (not recorded which). The donor label of this sample is uncertain.

The rearrangement joins TRBV7-2 to TRBJ2-1; 8 bases are a match to TRBD2. Germline CDR1 reads SGHTA; CDR2 reads FQGNSA. Trimming cost V 4 bases and J 3 bases; bases outside gene matches: 8. The CDR3 runs to 16 residues. CDR3 in amino acids: CASSSNSAGGYNEQFF. The CDR3 region has the DNA TGTGCCAGCAGCTCGAACTCGGCGGGGGGCTACAATGAGCAGTTCTTC.

This clonotype was observed a few times. The J gene is TRBJ2-5, the V gene TRBV28, with a tentative D call TRBD2 (6 bases). From germline, CDR1 is MDHEN and CDR2 SYDVKM. The CDR3 consists of 14 residues. Trimming took off 9 bases at V and 5 bases at J, with 19 bases between the two ends. The chain's CDR3 is CASTGTAGWETQYF. CDR3 DNA: TGTGCCAGTACCGGGACCGCGGGATGGGAGACCCAGTACTTC.

This clonotype was recorded a few times. The rearrangement links TRBV11-2 to TRBJ2-5; possible D gene TRBD2, 6 bases. Per germline, CDR1 SGHAT and CDR2 FQNNGV. This CDR3 spans 15 amino acids. Trimming removed 4 bases at V and 7 bases at J, with 19 bases between. The CDR3 protein is CASSSHPGRGVTQYF. The DNA of the CDR3 is TGTGCCAGCAGCTCCCACCCGGGGCGGGGTGTGACCCAGTACTTC.

DNA of the CDR3: TGTGCCAGCAGCTTAGGGGGAGTAGACGAGCAGTACTTC. Residues: CASSLGGVDEQYF. The rearrangement joins TRBV11-3 to TRBJ2-7, with D tentatively TRBD2 (5 bases). The V end lost 1 base, the J end lost 5 bases, and 9 bases lay between the germline ends. CDR1 SGHNT and CDR2 YENEEA come from the germline V gene. The CDR3 extends over 13 amino acids.

Many counts were recorded for this clonotype. The chain has TRBV25-1 and TRBJ2-2; weak D call: TRBD2 (6 bases). Germline CDR1 and CDR2: MGHDK and SYGVNS. V shed 6 bases and J shed 4 bases, with 9 bases lying between them. CDR3 length equals 13 residues. CDR3 nucleotide sequence: TGTGCCAGCAGCCGGGAGAGCACCGGGGAGCTGTTTTTT. Residues: CASSRESTGELFF.

This clonotype was recorded at least ten times. Here the CDR3 reads CSADSSYEQYF. The CDR3 DNA is TGCAGTGCGGACAGCTCCTACGAGCAGTACTTC. This rearrangement joins TRBV20-1 to TRBJ2-7; D might be TRBD1 (6 bases). Germline CDR1 and CDR2: DFQATT and SNEGSKA (reference sequence). This CDR3 has 11 residues. The V end was cut by 6 bases, the J end by 0 bases, with 6 bases between.

The chain uses TRBV19 and TRBJ2-5; D ambiguous. The germline V gene encodes CDR1 LNHDA and CDR2 SQIVND (reference sequence). This CDR3 region has 13 residues. The V end was cut by 5 bases, the J end by 2 bases, with 9 bases between. CDR3 protein: CASSPWVQETQYF. Here the CDR3 DNA reads TGTGCCAGTAGTCCCTGGGTTCAAGAGACCCAGTACTTC.

Notes on this clonotype: A junction end diverges from the germline sequence, so it may reflect a read error. The chain recombines TRBV6-5 with TRBJ1-4, with a tentative D call TRBD1 (5 bases). CDR3 size: 15 residues. Germline V gene sequence: CDR1 MNHEY, CDR2 SVGAGI. CDR3 coding DNA: TGCGCCAGCAGAATCCTAGGAGGGGAGGGTGAAAAACTGTTTTTT. Translated: CASRILGGEGEKLFF.

This clonotype was seen a few times. The rearrangement uses TRBV18 and TRBJ1-2; 8 nucleotides agree with TRBD1. The V and J ends lost 6 bases and 6 bases, in that order; junction bases with no gene match: 12. Per germline, CDR1 KGHSH and CDR2 LQKENI. The CDR3 is 15 residues long. In nucleotides, the CDR3 is TGTGCCAGCTCCCCTCAGGGGGCGCAACATAATGGCTACACCTTC. Its translation: CASSPQGAQHNGYTF.

This clonotype was counted many times. The gene calls are TRBV5-1 and TRBJ1-1; TRBD1 agrees at 12 bases. The V segment lost 3 bases and the J segment 1 base; nucleotides outside the gene matches: 10. The CDR3 is made up of 18 amino acids. Germline CDR1 SGHRS, CDR2 YFSETQ. The CDR3 spells CASSSPGQGASANTEAFF. CDR3 sequence (DNA): TGCGCCAGCAGCTCGCCGGGACAGGGGGCTTCAGCGAACACTGAAGCTTTCTTT.

At least ten counts were recorded for this clonotype. The CDR3 region has the DNA TGTGCCAGCAGCTCGGGACAGGGGGCCTCCTACGAGCAGTACTTC. Its translation is CASSSGQGASYEQYF. The V gene is TRBV7-6, the J gene TRBJ2-7; 12 bases agree with TRBD1. The germline gives CDR1 SGHVS, CDR2 FNYEAQ. This CDR3 contains 15 residues. V shed 4 bases, J shed 0 bases, and the junction held 1 base outside the gene matches. The full variable domain, completed using reference TRBV7-6 and TRBJ2-7, is GAGVSQSPRYKVTKRGQDVALRCDPISGHVSLYWYRQALGQGPEFLTYFNYEAQQDKSGLPNDRFSAERPEGSISTLTIQRTEQRDSAMYRCASSSGQGASYEQYFGPGTRLTVT.

The genes are TRBV6-5 and TRBJ1-6; 12 nucleotides align to TRBD1. After removal of 4 bases from V and 10 bases from J, the junction contained 5 bases not matched to a gene. CDR3 length equals 15 residues. Germline V gives CDR1 MNHEY, CDR2 SVGAGI. CDR3 DNA sequence: TGTGCCAGCAGTTCGCCGGGACAGGGGGCCTCACCCCTCCACTTT. It is translated as CASSSPGQGASPLHF.

As regards this clonotype: A much larger clone lies a single base off, so this may be a read error. The chain joins TRBV10-1 to TRBJ1-6, with TRBD1 matching over 12 bases. The CDR3 has 17 residues. Germline CDR1 is WNHNN and CDR2 is SYGVQD (reference sequence). The CDR3 DNA reads TGCCCCAGCAGCGCGGGACAGGGGGCTACCTATAATTCACCCCTCCACTTT. It yields the protein CPSSAGQGATYNSPLHF.

This clonotype was seen at least ten times. This chain uses TRBV20-1 with TRBJ1-1; D remains ambiguous. V lost 5 bases, J lost 1 base, and 11 bases lay in between. This CDR3 is 13 amino acids long. The V gene's germline CDR1 is DFQATT and CDR2 SNEGSKA (reference sequence). CDR3 DNA: TGCAGTGCTCCGGGGAGAACGAACACTGAAGCTTTCTTT. Its translation: CSAPGRTNTEAFF.

The chain employs TRBV7-2 and TRBJ1-1, with D perhaps TRBD1 (5 bases). Germline CDR1 SGHTA, CDR2 FQGNSA. V dropped 5 bases and J dropped 13 bases, with 17 bases sitting between them. CDR3 length: 12 amino acids. CDR3 region: CASSQGTPKGFF. The CDR3, as DNA: TGTGCCAGCAGCCAGGGTACCCCAAAGGGTTTCTTT.

This chain connects TRBV7-2 to TRBJ2-5; D is undetermined. Trimming stripped 1 base from V and 4 bases from J, with 4 bases between. The germline V gene has CDR1 SGHTA and CDR2 FQGNSA. The CDR3 covers 12 residues. CDR3 loop: CASSLVGETQYF. The CDR3 region has the DNA TGTGCCAGCAGCTTAGTCGGAGAGACCCAGTACTTC.

In its sample, this clonotype was seen a few times. The V and J genes are TRBV29-1 and TRBJ2-3, with TRBD1 matching 7 bases. The germline CDR1 and CDR2 sequences are SQVTM and ANQGSEA. The CDR3 has 14 residues. V lost 5 bases, J lost 2 bases, and 7 bases stayed unmatched. Here the CDR3 reads CSVHGTVSTDTQYF. As DNA, the CDR3 is TGCAGCGTTCACGGGACAGTATCCACAGATACGCAGTATTTT.

This clonotype came up many times. The V gene is TRBV30, the J gene TRBJ1-1, with TRBD1 matching over 8 bases. The CDR3 totals 14 residues. The germline V gene encodes CDR1 GTSNPN and CDR2 SVGIG (reference sequence). V lost 0 bases to trimming and J lost 5 bases; unmatched junction nucleotides: 5. The CDR3 reads CAWSVLRGRTEAFF. In DNA form, the CDR3 reads TGTGCCTGGAGTGTACTCAGGGGGCGGACTGAAGCTTTCTTT.

Ten or more counts support this clonotype. The genes are TRBV29-1 and TRBJ2-5, with TRBD1 identical over 9 bases. The CDR3 has 12 residues. J was trimmed by 2 bases and V by 7 bases; bases with no gene match: 2. In germline, CDR1 is SQVTM, CDR2 ANQGSEA. The CDR3 sequence: CSGGTGQETQYF. The CDR3 DNA sequence: TGCAGCGGCGGGACAGGGCAAGAGACCCAGTACTTC.

This clonotype was recorded a few times. The chain is built from TRBV13 and TRBJ2-1; the D is unclear. The CDR3 sequence is 14 residues long. The germline V gene encodes CDR1 PRHDT and CDR2 FYEKMQ (reference sequence). The V gene lost 6 bases and the J gene lost 4 bases, with 13 bases spanning the gap. CDR3 sequence reads: CASRAPGSYNEQFF. In nucleotides, the CDR3 is TGTGCCAGCAGAGCCCCCGGGTCATACAATGAGCAGTTCTTC.

This clonotype was found many times. The chain recombines TRBV20-1 with TRBJ2-7, with 8 positions matching TRBD2. Germline V gene lookup returns CDR1 DFQATT and CDR2 SNEGSKA (reference sequence). CDR3 size: 13 residues. V was clipped by 3 bases and J by 5 bases; unmatched bases: 6. CDR3 sequence reads: CSARLPGGNEQYF. The CDR3 DNA sequence: TGCAGTGCTAGGCTCCCGGGGGGGAACGAGCAGTACTTC.

This clonotype has ten or more counts. The chain joins TRBV6-2 or TRBV6-3 to TRBJ2-7; perhaps TRBD2 as D (5 bases). This CDR3 spans 15 amino acids. Trimming stripped 7 bases from V and 0 bases from J, with 16 bases between. Germline CDR1 and CDR2: MNHEY and SVGEGT. The CDR3 reads CASTLTSSSSYEQYF. The CDR3 DNA reads TGTGCCAGCACCCTAACTAGTTCGAGCTCCTACGAGCAGTACTTC.

The table lists this clonotype with many counts. The J gene is TRBJ2-2, the V gene TRBV20-1, with a tentative D call TRBD2 (5 bases). This CDR3 region has 14 residues. The germline CDR1 and CDR2 sequences are DFQATT and SNEGSKA (reference sequence). V dropped 0 bases and J dropped 0 bases, with 5 bases sitting between them. The CDR3 coding sequence is TGCAGTGCTAGAGAGGACTCGAACACCGGGGAGCTGTTTTTT. It yields the protein CSAREDSNTGELFF.

This clonotype was counted many times. CDR3 coding DNA: TGTGCCAGCAGCCAACTAGCGGGGGGCACAGATACGCAGTATTTT. It codes for CASSQLAGGTDTQYF. The chain uses TRBV7-6 and TRBJ2-3; 11 bases align to TRBD2. Trimming took 5 bases from V and 1 from J; bases not matched to a gene: 2. Per germline, CDR1 SGHVS and CDR2 FNYEAQ. The CDR3 extends over 15 amino acids.

The chain joins TRBV7-6 to TRBJ2-2, with 8 bases aligning to TRBD1. Germline CDR1 and CDR2: SGHVS and FNYEAQ. With V trimmed by 5 bases and J by 1 base, 6 bases remained unmatched. This CDR3 comprises 16 residues. The CDR3 sequence is CASSPRQGLNTGELFF. As DNA, the CDR3 is TGTGCCAGCAGCCCAAGACAGGGGCTGAACACCGGGGAGCTGTTTTTT.

The sample holds many counts of this clonotype. This rearrangement joins TRBV7-2 to TRBJ1-2, with TRBD1 matching 9 bases. J was trimmed by 4 bases and V by 1 base; bases with no gene match: 4. The germline V gene encodes CDR1 SGHTA and CDR2 FQGNSA. The CDR3 spans 15 residues. CDR3 in amino acids: CASSLESDRGYGYTF. The CDR3 DNA is TGTGCCAGCAGCTTAGAATCGGACAGGGGCTATGGCTACACCTTC. The full variable domain, its missing parts supplied by reference TRBV7-2 and TRBJ1-2, is GAGVSQSPSNKVTEKGKDVELRCDPISGHTALYWYRQSLGQGLEFLIYFQGNSAPDKSGLPSDRFSAERTGGSVSTLTIQRTQQEDSAVYLCASSLESDRGYGYTFGSGTRLTVV.

The chain is built from TRBV19 and TRBJ2-2; the D gene is possibly TRBD2 (5 bases). The CDR3 is 15 residues long. With 6 bases removed from V and 2 bases from J, the gap between germline ends came to 13 bases. Germline CDR1 is LNHDA and CDR2 is SQIVND (reference sequence). The CDR3 here is CASSLDSLNTGELFF. CDR3 nucleotide sequence: TGTGCCAGTAGCCTGGACTCACTTAACACCGGGGAGCTGTTTTTT.

The table lists this clonotype with a few counts. The chain is built from TRBV5-1 and TRBJ2-7, with TRBD1 matching over 9 bases. CDR1 and CDR2 (germline): SGHRS, YFSETQ. Trimming cost V 0 bases and J 1 base; bases outside gene matches: 5. The CDR3 loop spans 16 amino acids. CDR3 sequence (DNA): TGCGCCAGCAGCTTGGAAGAGACAGGGGGATCCTACGAGCAGTACTTC. This gives the protein CASSLEETGGSYEQYF.

The chain has TRBV6-1 and TRBJ1-5; D call uncertain. The V end lost 11 bases, the J end lost 1 base, and 15 bases lay between the germline ends. This CDR3 comprises 14 residues. Germline V gives CDR1 MNHNS, CDR2 SASEGT. DNA of the CDR3: TGTGCCCGCCATGGAGGGTACAGCAATCAGCCCCAGCATTTT. This translates into CARHGGYSNQPQHF.